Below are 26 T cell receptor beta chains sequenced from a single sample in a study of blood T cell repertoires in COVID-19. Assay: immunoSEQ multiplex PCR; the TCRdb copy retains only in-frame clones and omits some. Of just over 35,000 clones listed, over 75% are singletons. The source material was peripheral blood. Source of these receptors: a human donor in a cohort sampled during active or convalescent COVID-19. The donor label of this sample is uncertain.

The CDR3 sequence is CASSFFGTTYEQYF. The CDR3 DNA reads as TGTGCCAGCAGCTTCTTCGGGACTACATACGAGCAGTACTTC. The chain uses TRBV7-2 and TRBJ2-7; TRBD2 matches 7 bases. The CDR3 has 14 residues. Trimming at V came to 3 bases and at J to 4 bases, leaving 6 bases not matched to a gene. The V gene's germline CDR1 is SGHTA and CDR2 FQGNSA.

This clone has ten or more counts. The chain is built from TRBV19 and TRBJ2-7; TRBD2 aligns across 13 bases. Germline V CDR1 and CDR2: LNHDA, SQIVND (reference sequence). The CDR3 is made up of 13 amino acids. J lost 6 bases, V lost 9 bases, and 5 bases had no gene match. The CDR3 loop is CASAGLAGVEQYF. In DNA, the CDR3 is TGTGCCAGCGCCGGACTAGCGGGAGTCGAGCAGTACTTC.

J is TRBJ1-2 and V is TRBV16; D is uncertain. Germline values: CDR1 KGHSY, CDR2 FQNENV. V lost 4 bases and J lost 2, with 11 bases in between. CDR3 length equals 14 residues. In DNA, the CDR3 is TGTGCCAGCAGCCCCTCCCGCCAGAACTATGGCTACACCTTC. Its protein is CASSPSRQNYGYTF.

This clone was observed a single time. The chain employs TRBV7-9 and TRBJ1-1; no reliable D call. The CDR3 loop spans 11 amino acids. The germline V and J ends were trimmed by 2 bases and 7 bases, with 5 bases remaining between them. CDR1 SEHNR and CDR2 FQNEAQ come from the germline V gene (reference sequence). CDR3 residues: CASSLFSEAFF. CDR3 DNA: TGTGCCAGCAGCTTATTCAGTGAAGCTTTCTTT.

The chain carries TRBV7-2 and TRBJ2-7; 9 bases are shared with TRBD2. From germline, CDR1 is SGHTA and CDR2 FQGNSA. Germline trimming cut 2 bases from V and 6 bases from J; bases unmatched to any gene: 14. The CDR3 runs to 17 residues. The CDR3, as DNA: TGTGCCAGCAGCTTAAATGCCCATTTAGCGGGAGTACCCGAGCAGTACTTC. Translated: CASSLNAHLAGVPEQYF.

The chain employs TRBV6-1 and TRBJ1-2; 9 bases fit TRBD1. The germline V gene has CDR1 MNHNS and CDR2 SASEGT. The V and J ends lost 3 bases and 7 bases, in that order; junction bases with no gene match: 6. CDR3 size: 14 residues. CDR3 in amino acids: CASSDAGTGFGYTF. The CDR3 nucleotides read TGTGCCAGCAGTGATGCCGGGACAGGGTTTGGCTACACCTTC.

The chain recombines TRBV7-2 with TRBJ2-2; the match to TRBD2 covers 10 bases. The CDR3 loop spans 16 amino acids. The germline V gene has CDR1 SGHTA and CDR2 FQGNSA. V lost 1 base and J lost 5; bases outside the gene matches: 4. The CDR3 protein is CASSLGVAGGTGELFF. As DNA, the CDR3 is TGTGCCAGCAGCTTAGGGGTAGCGGGGGGAACCGGGGAGCTGTTTTTT.

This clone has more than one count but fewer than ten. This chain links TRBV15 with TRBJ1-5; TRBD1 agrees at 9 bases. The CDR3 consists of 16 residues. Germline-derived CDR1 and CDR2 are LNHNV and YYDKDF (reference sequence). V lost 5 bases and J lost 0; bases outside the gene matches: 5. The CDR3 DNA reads TGTGCCACCAGCGGGGACAGGGCTTATAGCAATCAGCCCCAGCATTTT. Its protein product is CATSGDRAYSNQPQHF.

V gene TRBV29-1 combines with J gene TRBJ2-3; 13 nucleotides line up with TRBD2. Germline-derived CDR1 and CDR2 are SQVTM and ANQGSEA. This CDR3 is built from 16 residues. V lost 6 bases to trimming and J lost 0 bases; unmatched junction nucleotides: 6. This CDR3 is CSVRTSGSWSTDTQYF. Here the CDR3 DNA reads TGCAGCGTCCGGACTAGCGGGAGTTGGAGCACAGATACGCAGTATTTT.

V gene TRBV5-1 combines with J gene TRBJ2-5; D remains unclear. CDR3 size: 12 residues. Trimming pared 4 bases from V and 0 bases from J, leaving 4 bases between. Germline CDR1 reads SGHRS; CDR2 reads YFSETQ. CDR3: CASSQNQETQYF. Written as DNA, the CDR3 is TGCGCCAGCAGCCAGAACCAAGAGACCCAGTACTTC. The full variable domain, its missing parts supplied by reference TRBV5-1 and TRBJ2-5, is KAGVTQTPRYLIKTRGQQVTLSCSPISGHRSVSWYQQTPGQGLQFLFEYFSETQRNKGNFPGRFSGRQFSNSRSEMNVSTLELGDSALYLCASSQNQETQYFGPGTRLLVL.

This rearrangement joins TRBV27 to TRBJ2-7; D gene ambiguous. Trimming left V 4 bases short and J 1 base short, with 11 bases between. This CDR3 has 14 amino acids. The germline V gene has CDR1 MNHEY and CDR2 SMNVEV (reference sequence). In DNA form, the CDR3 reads TGTGCCAGCAGTTCATGGGCCTCGTCCTACGAGCAGTACTTC. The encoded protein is CASSSWASSYEQYF.

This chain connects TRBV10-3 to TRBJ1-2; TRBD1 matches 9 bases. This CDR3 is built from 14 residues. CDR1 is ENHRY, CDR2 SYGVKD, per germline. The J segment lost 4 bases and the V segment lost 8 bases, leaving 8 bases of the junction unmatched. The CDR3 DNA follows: TGTGCCATCGGGGACAGGGTGAAGAGCTATGGCTACACCTTC. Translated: CAIGDRVKSYGYTF.

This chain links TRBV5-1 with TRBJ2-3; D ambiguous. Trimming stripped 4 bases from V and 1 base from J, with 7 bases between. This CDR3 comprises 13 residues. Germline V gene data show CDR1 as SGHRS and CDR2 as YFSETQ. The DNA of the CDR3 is TGCGCCAGCAGCCCCCTTCGCACAGATACGCAGTATTTT. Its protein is CASSPLRTDTQYF. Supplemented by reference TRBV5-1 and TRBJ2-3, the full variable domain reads KAGVTQTPRYLIKTRGQQVTLSCSPISGHRSVSWYQQTPGQGLQFLFEYFSETQRNKGNFPGRFSGRQFSNSRSEMNVSTLELGDSALYLCASSPLRTDTQYFGPGTRLTVL.

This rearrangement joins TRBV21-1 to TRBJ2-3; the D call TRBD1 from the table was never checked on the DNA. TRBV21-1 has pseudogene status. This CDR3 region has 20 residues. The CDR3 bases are TGTGCCAGCAGCAAAGCGGTAGGGACAGGGTTTTACCCCACCACAGATACGCAGTATTTT. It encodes CASSKAVGTGFYPTTDTQYF.

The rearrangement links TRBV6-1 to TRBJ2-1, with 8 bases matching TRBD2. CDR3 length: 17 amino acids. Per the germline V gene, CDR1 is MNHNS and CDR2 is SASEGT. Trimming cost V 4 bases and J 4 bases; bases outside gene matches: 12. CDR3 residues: CASSAAGRAGYYNEQFF. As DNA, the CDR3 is TGTGCCAGCAGTGCAGCCGGGAGGGCCGGTTATTACAATGAGCAGTTCTTC.

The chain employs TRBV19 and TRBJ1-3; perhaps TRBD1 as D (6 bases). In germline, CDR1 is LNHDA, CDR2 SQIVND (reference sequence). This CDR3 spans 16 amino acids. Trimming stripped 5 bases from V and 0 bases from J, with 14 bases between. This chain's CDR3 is CASSLDSPYSGNTIYF. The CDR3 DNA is TGTGCCAGTAGTTTGGACAGTCCTTACTCTGGAAACACCATATATTTT.

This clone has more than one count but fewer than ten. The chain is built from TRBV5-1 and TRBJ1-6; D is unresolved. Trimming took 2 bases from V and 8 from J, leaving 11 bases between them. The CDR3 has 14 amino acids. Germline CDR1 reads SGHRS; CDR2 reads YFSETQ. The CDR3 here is CASSFDEGYSPLHF. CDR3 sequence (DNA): TGCGCCAGCAGCTTCGACGAGGGATATTCACCCCTCCACTTT. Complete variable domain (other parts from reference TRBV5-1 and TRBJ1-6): KAGVTQTPRYLIKTRGQQVTLSCSPISGHRSVSWYQQTPGQGLQFLFEYFSETQRNKGNFPGRFSGRQFSNSRSEMNVSTLELGDSALYLCASSFDEGYSPLHFGNGTRLTVT.

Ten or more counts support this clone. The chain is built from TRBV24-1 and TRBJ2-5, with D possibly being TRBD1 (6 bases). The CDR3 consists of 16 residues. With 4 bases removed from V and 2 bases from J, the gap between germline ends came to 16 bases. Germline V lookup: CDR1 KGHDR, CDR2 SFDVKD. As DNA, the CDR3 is TGTGCCACCAGTGACCCCAATCAAGGGGGTCAAGAGACCCAGTACTTC. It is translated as CATSDPNQGGQETQYF.

In DNA form, the CDR3 reads TGTGCCAGCAGCGCCTTAGACAGGGTGTACACTGAAGCTTTCTTT. Translated: CASSALDRVYTEAFF. The chain recombines TRBV25-1 with TRBJ1-1; the match to TRBD1 covers 7 bases. Germline-derived CDR1 and CDR2 are MGHDK and SYGVNS. The CDR3 is 15 residues long. V lost 6 bases, J lost 3 bases, and 10 bases stayed unmatched.

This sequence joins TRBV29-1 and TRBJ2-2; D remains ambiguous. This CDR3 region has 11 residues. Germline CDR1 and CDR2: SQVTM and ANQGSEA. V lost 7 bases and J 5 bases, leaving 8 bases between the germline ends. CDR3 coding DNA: TGCAGCGGTCAGTTAACCGGGGAGCTGTTTTTT. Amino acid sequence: CSGQLTGELFF.

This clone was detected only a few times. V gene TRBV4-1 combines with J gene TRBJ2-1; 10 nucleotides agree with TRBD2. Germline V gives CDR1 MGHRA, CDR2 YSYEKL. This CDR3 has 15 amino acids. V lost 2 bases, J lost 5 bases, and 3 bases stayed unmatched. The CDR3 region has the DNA TGCGCCAGCAGCCAATGGCTAGCGGGGGACAATGAGCAGTTCTTC. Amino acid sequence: CASSQWLAGDNEQFF.

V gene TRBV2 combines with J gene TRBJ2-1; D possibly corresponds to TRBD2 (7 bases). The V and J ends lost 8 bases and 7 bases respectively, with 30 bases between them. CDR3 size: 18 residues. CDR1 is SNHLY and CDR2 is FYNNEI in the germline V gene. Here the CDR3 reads CASCVGWGRGRVGNEQFF. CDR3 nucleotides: TGTGCCAGCTGTGTTGGCTGGGGGCGGGGGCGGGTCGGGAATGAGCAGTTCTTC.

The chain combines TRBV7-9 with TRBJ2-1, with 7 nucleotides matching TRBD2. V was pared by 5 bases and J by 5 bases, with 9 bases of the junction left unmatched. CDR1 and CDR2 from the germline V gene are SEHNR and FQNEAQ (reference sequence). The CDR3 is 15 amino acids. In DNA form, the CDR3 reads TGTGCCAGCAGCCCTAGCGGAGCTAGGGACAATGAGCAGTTCTTC. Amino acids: CASSPSGARDNEQFF.

The CDR3 is CASSLYLAGPQETQYF. CDR3 DNA: TGTGCCAGCAGTTTGTACCTAGCGGGCCCCCAAGAGACCCAGTACTTC. The chain uses TRBV27 and TRBJ2-5; 8 bases fit TRBD2. Trimming took 3 bases from V and 1 from J; bases not matched to a gene: 7. Per germline, CDR1 MNHEY and CDR2 SMNVEV (reference sequence). The CDR3 is 16 amino acids.

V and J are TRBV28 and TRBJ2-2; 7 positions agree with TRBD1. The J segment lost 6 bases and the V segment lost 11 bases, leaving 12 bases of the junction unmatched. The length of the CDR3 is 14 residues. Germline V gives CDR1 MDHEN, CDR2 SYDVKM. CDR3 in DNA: TGTGCCCACCACCGACAGGGAATCCCCGGGGAGCTGTTTTTT. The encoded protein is CAHHRQGIPGELFF.

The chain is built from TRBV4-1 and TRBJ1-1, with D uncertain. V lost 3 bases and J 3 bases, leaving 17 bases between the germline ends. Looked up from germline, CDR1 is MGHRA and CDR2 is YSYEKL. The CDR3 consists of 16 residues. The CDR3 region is CASSQETARLDTEAFF. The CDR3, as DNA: TGCGCCAGCAGCCAGGAAACCGCGCGGCTGGACACTGAAGCTTTCTTT.